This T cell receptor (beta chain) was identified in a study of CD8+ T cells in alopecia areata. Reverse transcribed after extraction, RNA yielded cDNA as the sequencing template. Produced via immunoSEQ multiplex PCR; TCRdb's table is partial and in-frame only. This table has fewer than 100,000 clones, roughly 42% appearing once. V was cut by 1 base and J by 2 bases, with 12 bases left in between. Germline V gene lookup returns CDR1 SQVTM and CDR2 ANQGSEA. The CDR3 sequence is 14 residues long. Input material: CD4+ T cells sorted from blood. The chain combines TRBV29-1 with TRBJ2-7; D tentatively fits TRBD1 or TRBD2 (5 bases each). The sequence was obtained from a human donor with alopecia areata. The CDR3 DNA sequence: TGCAGCGTTGAAGTAGCGTGGGGCACCTACGAGCAGTACTTC. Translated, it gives CSVEVAWGTYEQYF.